The 30 T cell receptor beta chains reported below all come from one sample, sequenced in a study of blood T cell repertoires in COVID-19. Here immunoSEQ multiplex PCR was the method, and the copy in TCRdb shows in-frame clones only, minus some. Of just over 300,000 clones listed, approximately 91% were seen once; the top ten hold 9.5%. What was sequenced was PBMCs or T cells enriched from blood (not recorded which). The receptors here all came from a woman aged 40 to 49 who had recovered from COVID-19.

This clone was seen a handful of times. The chain uses TRBV7-9 and TRBJ1-3; TRBD1 aligns across 8 bases. From germline, CDR1 is SEHNR and CDR2 FQNEAQ (reference sequence). V trimming: 7 bases; J trimming: 0 bases; junction bases outside the gene matches: 2. This CDR3 comprises 14 residues. CDR3 in amino acids: CASNTGGSGNTIYF. For the CDR3, the DNA is TGTGCCAGCAACACAGGGGGCTCTGGAAACACCATATATTTT.

This chain joins TRBV5-6 and TRBJ1-1, with 10 nucleotides matching TRBD1. CDR1 and CDR2 from the germline V gene are SGHDT and YYEEEE. Trimming took 4 bases from V and 3 from J; bases not matched to a gene: 6. The CDR3 covers 15 residues. CDR3 sequence (DNA): TGTGCCAGCAGCGGACTGGACAGGGGGGACACTGAAGCTTTCTTT. Amino acid sequence: CASSGLDRGDTEAFF.

This clone was detected only once. The J gene is TRBJ2-3, the V gene TRBV5-4, with TRBD2 identical over 13 bases. The CDR3 consists of 17 residues. V was clipped by 4 bases and J by 5 bases; unmatched bases: 10. Germline V CDR1 and CDR2: SGHNT, YYREEE (reference sequence). CDR3 sequence reads: CASSPGLAGEVIDTQYF. CDR3 in DNA: TGTGCCAGCAGCCCAGGACTAGCGGGAGAGGTTATAGATACGCAGTATTTT. Full variable domain (remainder filled in from reference TRBV5-4 and TRBJ2-3): ETGVTQSPTHLIKTRGQQVTLRCSSQSGHNTVSWYQQALGQGPQFIFQYYREEENGRGNFPPRFSGLQFPNYSSELNVNALELDDSALYLCASSPGLAGEVIDTQYFGPGTRLTVL.

This chain connects TRBV19 to TRBJ2-7; 11 bases fit TRBD2. With V trimmed by 3 bases and J by 3 bases, 4 bases remained unmatched. The CDR3 totals 15 residues. Looked up from germline, CDR1 is LNHDA and CDR2 is SQIVND (reference sequence). The CDR3 nucleotides are TGTGCCAGTAGTATCCTAGCGGGGGGCCTCTACGAGCAGTACTTC. This translates into CASSILAGGLYEQYF.

The gene calls are TRBV25-1 and TRBJ2-1; weak D call: TRBD1 (6 bases). Germline V gene lookup returns CDR1 MGHDK and CDR2 SYGVNS. The V and J ends lost 8 bases and 3 bases respectively, with 14 bases between them. The CDR3 runs 14 residues. As DNA, the CDR3 is TGTGCCAGCCATCGACAGGATATCTACAATGAGCAGTTCTTC. Translated, it gives CASHRQDIYNEQFF.

The chain joins TRBV12-3 or TRBV12-4 to TRBJ1-5; D is undetermined. The CDR3 is 13 residues long. The ends were cut back, 5 bases at V and 1 base at J, with 6 bases in the middle. This CDR3 reads CASSLLSNQPQHF. The DNA for the CDR3 is TGTGCCAGCAGTCTCCTAAGCAATCAGCCCCAGCATTTT.

This clone has only a few counts. The chain combines TRBV4-2 with TRBJ2-7; TRBD2 might be the D (5 bases). The V end was cut by 2 bases, the J end by 4 bases, with 24 bases between. Germline CDR1 is LGHNA and CDR2 is YNFKEQ. The CDR3 extends over 18 amino acids. This CDR3 is CASSQLGAPVASRYEQYF. The CDR3 bases are TGTGCCAGCAGCCAATTGGGAGCGCCCGTAGCGAGCCGTTACGAGCAGTACTTC.

The chain employs TRBV11-3 and TRBJ2-5; maybe TRBD1 (6 bases). The V gene's germline CDR1 is SGHNT and CDR2 YENEEA. The CDR3 totals 13 residues. V was shortened by 6 bases and J by 4 bases, with 12 bases between the two germline ends. The chain's CDR3 is CASSSDRGETQYF. The CDR3 DNA is TGTGCCAGCAGTTCGGACAGAGGAGAGACCCAGTACTTC. Full variable domain (rest looked up from reference TRBV11-3 and TRBJ2-5): EAGVVQSPRYKIIEKKQPVAFWCNPISGHNTLYWYLQNLGQGPELLIRYENEEAVDDSQLPKDRFSAERLKGVDSTLKIQPAELGDSAVYLCASSSDRGETQYFGPGTRLLVL.

The J gene is TRBJ2-2, the V gene TRBV3-1 (or the pseudogene TRBV3-2), with TRBD2 matching 13 bases. The CDR3 runs 16 residues. The trim removed 4 bases at V and 7 bases at J, leaving 6 bases unmatched. Germline CDR1 and CDR2: LGHDT and YNNKEL (reference sequence). The CDR3 DNA reads as TGTGCCAGCAGCCCCGGACTAGCGGGGGAGGGCGGGGAGCTGTTTTTT. Translated, it gives CASSPGLAGEGGELFF.

This chain connects TRBV19 to TRBJ2-7, with 9 bases identical to TRBD1. Unmatched junction bases numbered 5, after V lost 5 bases and J lost 0 bases. The CDR3 has 15 amino acids. The germline V gene has CDR1 LNHDA and CDR2 SQIVND (reference sequence). The CDR3 region is CASSRGTGHSYEQYF. CDR3 DNA sequence: TGTGCCAGTAGTCGAGGGACAGGGCACTCCTACGAGCAGTACTTC.

This clone was seen a few times. V is TRBV24-1 and J is TRBJ1-1, with unresolved D. The CDR3 runs 13 residues. V dropped 5 bases and J dropped 1 base, with 7 bases sitting between them. Germline loops: CDR1 KGHDR, CDR2 SFDVKD. In DNA, the CDR3 is TGTGCCACCAGTGGGGCCAAGAACACTGAAGCTTTCTTT. Its translation: CATSGAKNTEAFF.

The chain has TRBV19 and TRBJ1-2, with TRBD1 identical over 7 bases. Germline CDR1 is LNHDA and CDR2 is SQIVND (reference sequence). J lost 4 bases, V lost 4 bases, and 9 bases had no gene match. The length of the CDR3 is 15 residues. CDR3 DNA: TGTGCCAGTAGTACTATGACAGGGAACGGCTATGGCTACACCTTC. It specifies CASSTMTGNGYGYTF. The whole variable domain, filled in from reference TRBV19 and TRBJ1-2, reads DGGITQSPKYLFRKEGQNVTLSCEQNLNHDAMYWYRQDPGQGLRLIYYSQIVNDFQKGDIAEGYSVSREKKESFPLTVTSAQKNPTAFYLCASSTMTGNGYGYTFGSGTRLTVV.

The rearrangement uses TRBV28 and TRBJ1-6; 7 bases are a match to TRBD1. Germline values: CDR1 MDHEN, CDR2 SYDVKM. The CDR3 extends over 18 amino acids. Germline trimming cut 2 bases from V and 4 bases from J; bases unmatched to any gene: 11. The CDR3 region has the DNA TGTGCCAGCAGTTTAAAAGGGGGGACAGCGATTTATAATTCACCCCTCCACTTT. Translated, it gives CASSLKGGTAIYNSPLHF.

As DNA, the CDR3 is TGCGCCAGCAGCTTTAGCGGGGGGGCGTACAATGAGCAGTTCTTC. Encoded protein: CASSFSGGAYNEQFF. The chain carries TRBV4-3 and TRBJ2-1, with 11 bases lining up with TRBD2. Germline V lookup: CDR1 LGHNA, CDR2 YSLEER. V was clipped by 5 bases and J by 4 bases; unmatched bases: 4. This CDR3 region has 15 residues.

This clone was counted between two and nine times. The chain recombines TRBV15 with TRBJ1-6; 9 bases match TRBD1. Trimming at V came to 3 bases and at J to 10 bases, leaving 7 bases not matched to a gene. The length of the CDR3 is 15 residues. Germline CDR1 is LNHNV and CDR2 is YYDKDF (reference sequence). For the CDR3, the DNA is TGTGCCACCAGCAGGGACAGGGGAGCTGGATCACCCCTCCACTTT. Its translation: CATSRDRGAGSPLHF.

The chain carries TRBV3-1 (or the pseudogene TRBV3-2) and TRBJ2-7, with 12 bases fitting TRBD2. The CDR3 spans 16 residues. The V segment lost 2 bases and the J segment 7 bases; nucleotides outside the gene matches: 9. Per germline, CDR1 LGHDT and CDR2 YNNKEL (reference sequence). Written as DNA, the CDR3 is TGTGCCAGCAGCCAACTAGCGGGAGGGCCTATGGGAGAGCAGTACTTC. It encodes CASSQLAGGPMGEQYF.

This clone has a single count. This sequence joins TRBV4-1 and TRBJ1-2, with a tentative D call TRBD1 (5 bases). The CDR3 covers 17 residues. V was shortened by 0 bases and J by 5 bases, with 19 bases between the two germline ends. Germline loops: CDR1 MGHRA, CDR2 YSYEKL. The CDR3 nucleotides are TGCGCCAGCAGCCAAGAACTCAGGGCTGACTCTGGTTATGGCTACACCTTC. This encodes CASSQELRADSGYGYTF.

The gene calls are TRBV7-3 and TRBJ2-3, with D tentatively TRBD2 (6 bases). The CDR3 sequence is 15 residues long. V shed 5 bases and J shed 2 bases, with 14 bases lying between them. The germline V gene has CDR1 SGHTA and CDR2 FQGTGA. DNA for the CDR3: TGTGCCAGCAGCCCGGGACTGGCCTTCACAGATACGCAGTATTTT. Translating it yields CASSPGLAFTDTQYF.

The V gene is TRBV6-2 or TRBV6-3, the J gene TRBJ2-2; D unresolved. This CDR3 spans 12 amino acids. CDR1 and CDR2 (germline): MNHEY, SVGEGT. V was clipped by 5 bases and J by 6 bases, with 7 bases between them. This CDR3 is CASSRESGELFF. CDR3 coding DNA: TGTGCCAGCAGTAGAGAGTCCGGGGAGCTGTTTTTT.

This chain joins TRBV5-4 and TRBJ2-3; no clear D gene. This CDR3 is built from 14 residues. The germline V gene has CDR1 SGHNT and CDR2 YYREEE (reference sequence). The V and J ends lost 4 bases and 1 base respectively, with 10 bases between them. CDR3 amino acids: CASSPGLGTDTQYF. DNA for the CDR3: TGTGCCAGCAGCCCCGGGTTAGGCACAGATACGCAGTATTTT.

The chain recombines TRBV7-2 with TRBJ2-1; D is ambiguous. Trimming stripped 5 bases from V and 9 bases from J, with 11 bases between. Germline loops: CDR1 SGHTA, CDR2 FQGNSA. The CDR3 contains 12 residues. CDR3 nucleotide sequence: TGTGCCAGCAGCCCTCTGTCGGTTGAGCAGTTCTTC. Translated, it gives CASSPLSVEQFF.

The chain combines TRBV5-4 with TRBJ2-7; the D gene is possibly TRBD2 (5 bases). The germline CDR1 and CDR2 sequences are SGHNT and YYREEE (reference sequence). The length of the CDR3 is 15 residues. The ends were cut back, 3 bases at V and 2 bases at J, with 15 bases in the middle. In nucleotides, the CDR3 is TGTGCCAGCAGCTCCGCCAGAGGGTCCCCCTACGAGCAGTACTTC. It codes for CASSSARGSPYEQYF.

The table lists this clone with a count of one. The CDR3 region is CASSQVRSHNEQFF. CDR3 DNA sequence: TGTGCCAGCAGCCAGGTTCGGAGCCATAATGAGCAGTTCTTC. The chain joins TRBV4-2 to TRBJ2-1; no clear D gene. The CDR3 contains 14 residues. The V and J ends lost 3 bases and 7 bases respectively, with 13 bases between them. Germline V lookup: CDR1 LGHNA, CDR2 YNFKEQ.

The chain joins TRBV21-1 to TRBJ1-5; no check of the table's D call, TRBD1, against the DNA was made. TRBV21-1 is described as a pseudogene. CDR3 length: 13 residues. This CDR3 reads CAIDRGQDQPQHF. CDR3 in DNA: TGTGCCATTGACAGGGGGCAGGATCAGCCCCAGCATTTT.

This chain joins TRBV4-3 and TRBJ2-2; TRBD2 matches 9 bases. This CDR3 contains 17 residues. Germline V gives CDR1 LGHNA, CDR2 YSLEER. The V gene end was trimmed by 3 bases and the J gene end by 6 bases; junction bases not matched to a gene: 11. This chain's CDR3 is CASSHPGVAGVPGELFF. The CDR3 nucleotides read TGCGCCAGCAGCCATCCGGGGGTAGCGGGAGTTCCCGGGGAGCTGTTTTTT.

This chain links TRBV6-2 or TRBV6-3 with TRBJ1-1; no clear D gene. This CDR3 has 14 residues. V was clipped by 5 bases and J by 7 bases, with 17 bases between them. Germline V lookup: CDR1 MNHEY, CDR2 SVGEGT. The CDR3 protein is CASSTGLSLDEAFF. The CDR3 DNA reads TGTGCCAGCAGTACCGGACTGAGTCTGGATGAAGCTTTCTTT.

V usage is TRBV18 and J usage is TRBJ1-2, with D perhaps TRBD1 (5 bases). The V end lost 2 bases, the J end lost 3 bases, and 10 bases lay between the germline ends. CDR1 KGHSH and CDR2 LQKENI come from the germline V gene. The CDR3 spans 14 residues. CDR3 amino acids: CASSPGGDHYGYTF. CDR3 nucleotides: TGTGCCAGCTCACCAGGAGGGGACCACTATGGCTACACCTTC.

This chain links TRBV7-9 with TRBJ1-4; 8 bases agree with TRBD1. The CDR3 has 14 amino acids. V lost 4 bases and J lost 7; bases outside the gene matches: 5. CDR1 and CDR2 from the germline V gene are SEHNR and FQNEAQ (reference sequence). CDR3 sequence (DNA): TGTGCCAGCAGCTCGGGACAGGACGGTGAAAAACTGTTTTTT. This sequence encodes CASSSGQDGEKLFF.

The chain joins TRBV30 to TRBJ1-3; D is ambiguous. The CDR3 contains 13 residues. V was shortened by 3 bases and J by 0 bases, with 6 bases between the two germline ends. CDR1 and CDR2 from the germline V gene are GTSNPN and SVGIG (reference sequence). The CDR3 protein is CAWRPSSGNTIYF. The CDR3 DNA reads TGTGCCTGGAGACCCAGCTCTGGAAACACCATATATTTT. The full variable domain, in which reference TRBV30 and TRBJ1-3 provide the parts outside the CDR3, is SQTIHQWPATLVQPVGSPLSLECTVEGTSNPNLYWYRQAAGRGLQLLFYSVGIGQISSEVPQNLSASRPQDRQFILSSKKLLLSDSGFYLCAWRPSSGNTIYFGEGSWLTVV.

This clone was detected once. This chain joins TRBV7-6 and TRBJ2-5; D is uncertain. Germline-derived CDR1 and CDR2 are SGHVS and FNYEAQ. Trimming pared 2 bases from V and 1 base from J, leaving 5 bases between. This CDR3 is built from 13 residues. The CDR3 loop is CASSLLAQETQYF. Here the CDR3 DNA reads TGTGCCAGCAGCTTATTGGCCCAAGAGACCCAGTACTTC. The full variable domain, rest sourced from reference TRBV7-6 and TRBJ2-5, is GAGVSQSPRYKVTKRGQDVALRCDPISGHVSLYWYRQALGQGPEFLTYFNYEAQQDKSGLPNDRFSAERPEGSISTLTIQRTEQRDSAMYRCASSLLAQETQYFGPGTRLLVL.